This T cell receptor beta chain was observed in a study of graft-versus-host responses after intestinal transplantation. Background on the study: Among the recipients, transplants were multivisceral, liver-intestinal, or isolated intestinal. Anti-thymocyte globulin was used for induction in all recipients, who then took tacrolimus and steroids for roughly 3 years.

The table came from immunoSEQ multiplex PCR; TCRdb's copy has only in-frame clones and leaves some out. The sample yields about 88,000 clones, about 95% seen once. The CDR3 has 15 amino acids. The V end lost 9 bases, the J end lost 0 bases, and 15 bases lay between the germline ends. Germline V CDR1 and CDR2: LGHNA, YNFKEQ. Points from the study as a whole: Researchers found peak circulating GvH clone levels linked to early post-transplant HvG declines.

For this clone: The antigen is undetermined.

V gene TRBV4-2 combines with J gene TRBJ1-3; D might be TRBD1 (5 bases). The sequence was collected from a human donor who was the organ donor for an intestinal transplant. Source: unstimulated CD4+ T cells sorted from spleen or lymph node cells, taken before transplant. CDR3 in DNA: TGTGCCAGAGGGGTCCCAGGGTGCTCTGGAAACACCATATATTTT. It encodes CARGVPGCSGNTIYF.